A single sample is the source of the 29 T cell receptor beta chains below, sequenced in a study of T cells expressing NK-cell markers. TCRdb reanalyzed the 5' RACE reads and collapses them to one entry per CDR3 protein, without DNA. The sample data list 350,000 to 400,000 distinct CDR3 sequences. Sequencing was done on a sample of blood T cells: a sorted CD56 or NKG2C T cell subset, CD4+ or CD8+ T cells, or bulk PBMC T cells (not recorded which). The receptors were gathered from a woman in her 50s in good health.

The chain uses TRBV20-1 and TRBJ2-5; TCRdb names TRBD1, which stays unverified in the absence of DNA. Germline V CDR1 and CDR2: DFQATT, SNEGSKA (reference sequence). The CDR3 totals 15 residues. The CDR3 is CSARDGIGGQETQYF.

This chain links TRBV10-3 with TRBJ2-1; TCRdb picks TRBD1, but there is no DNA to check that call. The germline V gene encodes CDR1 ENHRY and CDR2 SYGVKD. This CDR3 region has 12 residues. The CDR3 is CASRWDNNEQFF.

This chain uses TRBV12-5 with TRBJ2-1; lacking DNA, the TRBD1 call made by TCRdb goes unchecked. Germline V CDR1 and CDR2: LGHNT, FRNRAP. The CDR3 is 13 amino acids. The CDR3 is CASGFDRGYEQFF.

The genes are TRBV30 and TRBJ2-5. The germline V gene has CDR1 GTSNPN and CDR2 SVGIG (reference sequence). This CDR3 region has 13 residues. The CDR3 spells CAWSRTNQETQYF.

The chain employs TRBV7-9 and TRBJ2-1; TCRdb gives TRBD2 as the D gene, but with no DNA this cannot be confirmed. CDR1 is SEHNR, CDR2 FQNEAQ, per germline (reference sequence). The CDR3 is 18 amino acids. CDR3: CASSLAWGLAGSYNEQFF. Filled out from reference TRBV7-9 and TRBJ2-1, the complete variable domain reads DTGVSQNPRHKITKRGQNVTFRCDPISEHNRLYWYRQTLGQGPEFLTYFQNEAQLEKSRLLSDRFSAERPKGSFSTLEIQRTEQGDSAMYLCASSLAWGLAGSYNEQFFGPGTRLTVL.

The rearrangement joins TRBV19 to TRBJ2-5; TCRdb's D call of TRBD2 is untestable without DNA. CDR1 is LNHDA, CDR2 SQIVND, per germline (reference sequence). The CDR3 runs 17 residues. CDR3 sequence: CASSTEGLAGYGETQYF.

The chain combines TRBV5-6 with TRBJ1-4; TCRdb lists TRBD1, though no DNA is available to test this call. Germline V gene sequence: CDR1 SGHDT, CDR2 YYEEEE. The CDR3 sequence is 17 residues long. CDR3 in amino acids: CASSSPSQGAIGEKLFF.

This chain uses TRBV7-9 with TRBJ2-1; the TCRdb D gene call, TRBD2, has no DNA to confirm it. The CDR3 runs 15 residues. Germline V CDR1 and CDR2: SEHNR, FQNEAQ (reference sequence). CDR3 in amino acids: CASSPGTSGYNEQFF.

The chain recombines TRBV25-1 with TRBJ2-1; TCRdb designates TRBD1, a call that cannot be tested without DNA. This CDR3 spans 16 amino acids. In germline, CDR1 is MGHDK, CDR2 SYGVNS. CDR3 in amino acids: CASSAWTGRSYNEQFF.

V and J are TRBV12-3 or TRBV12-4 and TRBJ1-1; TCRdb designates TRBD1, a call that cannot be tested without DNA. This CDR3 has 12 residues. The CDR3 loop reads CASSLDSLRAFF.

CDR3 loop: CASSFGQQETQYF. The V gene is TRBV6-6, the J gene TRBJ2-5. The CDR3 runs 13 residues. Germline-derived CDR1 and CDR2 are MNHNY and SVGAGI (reference sequence).

The chain has TRBV12-3 or TRBV12-4 and TRBJ1-4. The CDR3 consists of 11 residues. Here the CDR3 reads CASSPNEKLFF.

The J gene is TRBJ2-1, the V gene TRBV2; TCRdb indicates TRBD2, and absent DNA this call remains unverified. CDR1 and CDR2 from the germline V gene are SNHLY and FYNNEI. This CDR3 comprises 17 residues. CDR3 protein: CASSGAGGLSSYNEQFF.

The chain is built from TRBV9 and TRBJ2-7; TCRdb names TRBD2, which stays unverified in the absence of DNA. CDR3 length: 17 amino acids. The germline V gene has CDR1 SGDLS and CDR2 YYNGEE. CDR3: CASSAGGAGGLPYEQYF.

This sequence joins TRBV25-1 and TRBJ2-1; the D call from TCRdb, TRBD2, cannot be confirmed without DNA. The CDR3 is 16 residues long. Germline-derived CDR1 and CDR2 are MGHDK and SYGVNS. The CDR3 spells CASSELGTSASNEQFF.

The rearrangement links TRBV7-9 to TRBJ1-1. Germline V gene sequence: CDR1 SEHNR, CDR2 FQNEAQ (reference sequence). This CDR3 is 11 amino acids long. CDR3 sequence reads: CASSLEDGAFF.

The V gene is TRBV6-2 or TRBV6-3, the J gene TRBJ2-7; TCRdb lists TRBD1, though no DNA is available to test this call. The CDR3 totals 20 residues. Germline V gene data show CDR1 as MNHEY and CDR2 as SVGEGT. The chain's CDR3 is CASSYSPGQGSRVSSYEQYF.

The V call is TRBV12-3 or TRBV12-4, the J call TRBJ2-5; the D gene TCRdb calls, TRBD1, cannot be checked with no DNA. CDR3 size: 14 residues. The CDR3 loop is CASSGGQEGETQYF.

This chain connects TRBV5-1 to TRBJ1-4; TCRdb names TRBD1, which stays unverified in the absence of DNA. CDR3 length: 15 amino acids. Per germline, CDR1 SGHRS and CDR2 YFSETQ. Here the CDR3 reads CASSLEDRGTEKLFF.

V is TRBV27 and J is TRBJ1-5. CDR3 length equals 15 residues. Germline CDR1 is MNHEY and CDR2 is SMNVEV (reference sequence). The CDR3 spells CATRLGALRDQPQHF.

V usage is TRBV12-3 or TRBV12-4 and J usage is TRBJ2-7; TCRdb designates TRBD1, a call that cannot be tested without DNA. This CDR3 is built from 14 residues. CDR3 protein: CASSGAGSSYEQYF.

This rearrangement joins TRBV28 to TRBJ1-5. Germline CDR1 MDHEN, CDR2 SYDVKM. The CDR3 spans 14 residues. CDR3 protein: CATWDLDSNQPQHF. Together with reference TRBV28 and TRBJ1-5, the CDR3 gives the full variable domain: DVKVTQSSRYLVKRTGEKVFLECVQDMDHENMFWYRQDPGLGLRLIYFSYDVKMKEKGDIPEGYSVSREKKERFSLILESASTNQTSMYLCATWDLDSNQPQHFGDGTRLSIL.

The gene calls are TRBV5-1 and TRBJ2-1; as DNA is missing, the TRBD2 call by TCRdb cannot be tested. The germline V gene has CDR1 SGHRS and CDR2 YFSETQ. The CDR3 runs to 14 residues. The CDR3: CASSLEGGKYEQFF. The full variable domain, in which reference TRBV5-1 and TRBJ2-1 provide the parts outside the CDR3, is KAGVTQTPRYLIKTRGQQVTLSCSPISGHRSVSWYQQTPGQGLQFLFEYFSETQRNKGNFPGRFSGRQFSNSRSEMNVSTLELGDSALYLCASSLEGGKYEQFFGPGTRLTVL.

The J gene is TRBJ2-2, the V gene TRBV5-1; TCRdb gives TRBD1 as the D gene, but with no DNA this cannot be confirmed. The CDR3 is made up of 17 amino acids. The V gene's germline CDR1 is SGHRS and CDR2 YFSETQ. The CDR3 reads CASSPYRQGANTGELFF.

The V gene is TRBV12-3 or TRBV12-4, the J gene TRBJ1-1; TCRdb lists TRBD1, though no DNA is available to test this call. The CDR3 extends over 13 amino acids. The chain's CDR3 is CASSKQQGAEAFF.

The rearrangement joins TRBV20-1 to TRBJ2-3; without DNA, the TCRdb call of TRBD1 cannot be checked. The CDR3 length is 13 residues. CDR1 and CDR2 from the germline V gene are DFQATT and SNEGSKA (reference sequence). CDR3 loop: CSARDLAGVTQYF.

The chain combines TRBV7-8 with TRBJ2-3. The CDR3 covers 14 residues. Germline V gene sequence: CDR1 SGHVS, CDR2 FQNEAQ. The CDR3 reads CASSLGEVVDTQYF.

The rearrangement joins TRBV29-1 to TRBJ2-1; TCRdb reports TRBD1, a call that lacks DNA to check it against. This CDR3 has 13 amino acids. Germline V gene lookup returns CDR1 SQVTM and CDR2 ANQGSEA. Here the CDR3 reads CSSRSDSYNEQFF.

The chain uses TRBV20-1 and TRBJ2-1; TCRdb gives TRBD2 as the D gene, but with no DNA this cannot be confirmed. The CDR3 extends over 15 amino acids. Looked up from germline, CDR1 is DFQATT and CDR2 is SNEGSKA (reference sequence). CDR3 amino acids: CSARVATSGSNEQFF.